This paragraph reports one T cell receptor (beta chain). The antigen is undetermined. These data belong to a study of monozygotic twins with inflammatory bowel disease. Points from the study as a whole: Healthy co-twins had higher TCRbeta inverse Simpson diversity than their IBD twins. Immunosuppressive treatments were not uniform, and this may have added variability to patient repertoires.

With the 5' RACE reads reprocessed, TCRdb shows one record per CDR3 protein and no DNA. The sample totals about 210,000 distinct CDR3 sequences. This CDR3 region has 13 residues. This clonotype originated in a human donor with ulcerative colitis or Crohn's disease, or a healthy co-twin of an affected twin (not recorded which). Sequenced: blood. The chain carries TRBV21-1 and TRBJ2-5; TCRdb's assignment of TRBD1 cannot be checked, as there is no DNA. TRBV21-1 is described as a pseudogene. This chain's CDR3 is CARDGGSQETQYF.